The 4 T cell receptor beta chains below all came from one sample that was sequenced in a study of T-cell reconstitution after alpha-beta-depleted transplantation in children. Using unique molecular identifiers, the investigators prepared the TCRbeta library. In TCRdb, the PCR reads were re-called with MiXCR into one record per CDR3 protein. The table lists just under 550,000 distinct CDR3 sequences, 15% to 20% of them singletons. The material sequenced was PBMCs from the stem cell graft donor, taken from the stem cell graft. The receptors were sampled from a human donor who donated a stem cell graft to a child with acute lymphoblastic leukemia.

The chain has TRBV10-2 and TRBJ2-1, with D maybe TRBD1 (5 bases). The CDR3 is 12 residues long. V lost 7 bases, J lost 7 bases, and 11 bases lay in between. CDR1 and CDR2 from the germline V gene are WSHSY and SAAADI. The CDR3: CASTSQGNEQFF. The CDR3 DNA follows: TGCGCCAGCACGTCGCAGGGAAATGAGCAGTTCTTC.

The chain links TRBV12-3 or TRBV12-4 to TRBJ1-1; 8 bases align to TRBD1. V trimming: 6 bases; J trimming: 0 bases; junction bases outside the gene matches: 12. The CDR3 sequence is 17 residues long. The CDR3 DNA reads TGTGCCAGCAGGTCCCAGGGGGCTATAGGATTGAACACTGAAGCTTTCTTT. Translation gives CASRSQGAIGLNTEAFF.

The rearrangement joins TRBV7-9 to TRBJ1-1; TRBD1 agrees at 9 bases. Germline trimming cut 2 bases from V and 4 bases from J; bases unmatched to any gene: 5. The V gene's germline CDR1 is SEHNR and CDR2 FQNEAQ (reference sequence). CDR3 size: 15 residues. The CDR3 bases are TGTGCCAGCAGCTTATCGACAGGGGGAAGCACTGAAGCTTTCTTT. Protein: CASSLSTGGSTEAFF.

This clonotype was counted between two and nine times. V and J are TRBV7-3 and TRBJ2-3, with 11 bases matching TRBD2. The CDR3 has 16 residues. After removal of 3 bases from V and 5 bases from J, the junction contained 7 bases not matched to a gene. CDR1 is SGHTA, CDR2 FQGTGA, per germline. CDR3 protein: CASSLLAGGAGDTQYF. CDR3 bases: TGTGCCAGCAGCTTGCTAGCGGGAGGTGCTGGAGATACGCAGTATTTT.